Listed below are T cell receptor beta chains from one sample, sequenced in a study of control samples from healthy donors and cancer patients. Repertoires were generated with immunoSEQ multiplex PCR, while TCRdb's copy carries only in-frame clones and drops some. The sample gives roughly 170,000 clones, 75% to 95% of which show up once; just over 2% is in the top ten. Sample: blood. These receptors were taken from a woman aged 40-49 years in good health. CDR3s leave out the opening cysteine and the closing phenylalanine or tryptophan. Part of the rows lack a size; the others show once, few, many or a class for expanded clones.

v_gene: TRBV18
j_gene: TRBJ1-6
abundance: NA
CDR3aa: ASSPQGDSNSPLH

v_gene: TRBV5-6
j_gene: TRBJ2-7
abundance: NA
CDR3aa: ASSLIEDNRPYEQY

v_gene: TRBV18
j_gene: TRBJ2-5
abundance: NA
CDR3aa: ASSPLSSQETQY

v_gene: TRBV19
j_gene: TRBJ1-2
abundance: NA
CDR3aa: ASSSSGTKSYGYT

v_gene: TRBV5-1
j_gene: TRBJ2-3
abundance: NA
CDR3aa: ASCLETDTQY

v_gene: TRBV27
j_gene: TRBJ2-7
abundance: NA
CDR3aa: ASSNRVTYEQY

v_gene: TRBV7-6
j_gene: TRBJ1-5
abundance: few
CDR3aa: ASSLEAPRGNQPQH

v_gene: TRBV6-1
j_gene: TRBJ1-1
abundance: NA
CDR3aa: ASSDRENTEAF

v_gene: TRBV5-5
j_gene: TRBJ1-1
abundance: NA
CDR3aa: ASSPRWGATNTEAF

v_gene: TRBV29-1
j_gene: TRBJ2-3
abundance: NA
CDR3aa: STSVTDTQY

v_gene: TRBV7-2
j_gene: TRBJ2-1
abundance: once
CDR3aa: ASSLAQGPSDEQF

v_gene: TRBV7-2
j_gene: TRBJ2-1
abundance: NA
CDR3aa: ASSLDPRAYNEQF

v_gene: TRBV5-6
j_gene: TRBJ2-1
abundance: NA
CDR3aa: ASSSSGTGSHRRF

v_gene: TRBV19
j_gene: TRBJ1-2
abundance: NA
CDR3aa: ASSPRAGIANYGYT

v_gene: TRBV3-1/TRBV3-2
j_gene: TRBJ1-4
abundance: NA
CDR3aa: ASSHKGGEKLF

v_gene: TRBV11-2
j_gene: TRBJ1-6
abundance: NA
CDR3aa: ASSLVSYNSPLH

v_gene: TRBV5-6
j_gene: TRBJ1-2
abundance: NA
CDR3aa: ASSSTFTNYGYT

v_gene: TRBV11-2
j_gene: TRBJ2-2
abundance: NA
CDR3aa: ASRQNFGDTGELF

v_gene: TRBV6-5
j_gene: TRBJ1-2
abundance: NA
CDR3aa: ASSFYRGQIYGYT

v_gene: TRBV6-1
j_gene: TRBJ2-7
abundance: NA
CDR3aa: ASSEGLNVSYEQY

v_gene: TRBV5-4
j_gene: TRBJ1-1
abundance: NA
CDR3aa: ASSLGQGGPNTEAF

v_gene: TRBV3-1/TRBV3-2
j_gene: TRBJ1-2
abundance: NA
CDR3aa: ASSQTGFYGYT

v_gene: TRBV25-1
j_gene: TRBJ2-1
abundance: few
CDR3aa: ASTGGAVGEQF

v_gene: TRBV19
j_gene: TRBJ1-2
abundance: NA
CDR3aa: ASRGRNYGYT

v_gene: TRBV18
j_gene: TRBJ2-5
abundance: NA
CDR3aa: ASSPKSYDPY

v_gene: TRBV3-1/TRBV3-2
j_gene: TRBJ2-7
abundance: NA
CDR3aa: ASSQGAAGRGYEQY

v_gene: TRBV14
j_gene: TRBJ2-5
abundance: NA
CDR3aa: ASSQDHLVIQETQY

v_gene: TRBV4-1
j_gene: TRBJ2-7
abundance: NA
CDR3aa: ASSRGTGVFEQY

v_gene: TRBV7-9
j_gene: TRBJ2-5
abundance: NA
CDR3aa: ASSLAAMGVSQY

v_gene: TRBV19
j_gene: TRBJ2-7
abundance: NA
CDR3aa: ASSIGSSYEQY

v_gene: TRBV5-5
j_gene: TRBJ2-1
abundance: NA
CDR3aa: ASSRHVTNLNNEQF

v_gene: TRBV29-1
j_gene: TRBJ2-7
abundance: NA
CDR3aa: SVEGLDRTYEQY

v_gene: TRBV5-6
j_gene: TRBJ1-2
abundance: NA
CDR3aa: ASSLPNYGYT

v_gene: TRBV9
j_gene: TRBJ2-1
abundance: once
CDR3aa: ASSSLGGSYNEQF

v_gene: TRBV18
j_gene: TRBJ2-7
abundance: NA
CDR3aa: ASSLIVGKGYEQY

v_gene: TRBV27
j_gene: TRBJ1-1
abundance: NA
CDR3aa: ASSPDTHTEAF

v_gene: TRBV11-3
j_gene: TRBJ1-2
abundance: NA
CDR3aa: ASSFRDRVHIGFTST